Listed below are T cell receptor beta chains from one sample, sequenced in a study of cytomegalovirus exposure and HLA in healthy donors. Measured with immunoSEQ multiplex PCR; TCRdb has only the in-frame clones, and not every one. The sample contains about 88,000 clones, 96% of which appear only once. The sample consisted of PBMCs. These receptors came from a man aged 18 to 29 in good health and CMV-seronegative. Each CDR3 is given with its conserved first and last residue. The order of the fields is J gene, clone size, D gene, V gene, CDR3 protein, CDR3 DNA. A D gene is named only where the DNA matches it firmly. Clone size is not always given. Where it is, it says once, few, many or a class for expanded clones.

>TRBJ2-3|.|.|TRBV7-2
CASSPDLADTQYF
TGTGCCAGCAGTCCTGACCTAGCAGATACGCAGTATTTT
>TRBJ2-1|.|.|TRBV5-6
CASSLAGVFVNEQFF
TGTGCCAGCAGCTTGGCGGGAGTCTTTGTCAATGAGCAGTTCTTC
>TRBJ2-1|.|TRBD1|TRBV25-1
CASTQTGPGSYNEQFF
TGTGCCAGCACCCAGACAGGGCCCGGCTCCTACAATGAGCAGTTCTTC
>TRBJ1-2|.|.|TRBV5-1
CASSRDIHGYTF
TGCGCCAGCAGCCGGGACATACATGGCTACACCTTC
>TRBJ1-1|.|.|TRBV5-4
CASRPTGNTEAFF
TGTGCCAGCAGACCCACAGGGAACACTGAAGCTTTCTTT
>TRBJ1-4|.|TRBD1|TRBV9
CASSRTQGAHEKLFF
TGTGCCAGCAGCAGGACACAGGGGGCGCATGAAAAACTGTTTTTT
>TRBJ1-1|once|TRBD1|TRBV5-1
CASSFGQGTTRTEAFF
TGCGCCAGCAGCTTCGGACAGGGGACTACGAGGACTGAAGCTTTCTTT
>TRBJ1-4|.|TRBD1|TRBV19
CASSVTGGNEKLFF
TGTGCCAGTAGTGTGACAGGGGGGAATGAAAAACTGTTTTTT
>TRBJ2-3|.|TRBD2|TRBV13
CASLAGGTDTQYF
TGTGCCAGTCTAGCGGGAGGTACAGATACGCAGTATTTT
>TRBJ1-1|.|.|TRBV5-1
CASSFDSSNTEAFF
TGCGCCAGCAGTTTCGACAGTTCGAACACTGAAGCTTTCTTT
>TRBJ2-3|.|.|TRBV5-1
CASSPEGRDGTDTQYF
TGCGCCAGCAGCCCGGAGGGGCGGGATGGAACAGATACGCAGTATTTT
>TRBJ2-1|once|.|TRBV28
CASSLQAGGLNEQFF
TGTGCCAGCAGTTTACAGGCAGGGGGACTGAATGAGCAGTTCTTC
>TRBJ1-1|.|TRBD1|TRBV7-9
CASSSPVQGAPEAFF
TGTGCCAGCAGCTCGCCTGTTCAGGGGGCCCCTGAAGCTTTCTTT
>TRBJ2-3|.|TRBD2|TRBV19
CASSPGRGGSDTQYF
TGTGCCAGTAGTCCTGGAAGGGGAGGGTCAGATACGCAGTATTTT
>TRBJ1-5|.|.|TRBV4-1
CASSQGNGAGQPQHF
TGCGCCAGCAGCCAAGGAAATGGGGCAGGCCAGCCCCAGCATTTT
>TRBJ2-1|.|TRBD2|TRBV5-1
CASSYRTRGAFLDEQFF
TGCGCCAGCAGCTACCGGACTAGGGGAGCGTTTTTGGATGAGCAGTTCTTC
>TRBJ2-2|.|.|TRBV7-3
CASSSPNTGELFF
TGTGCCAGCAGCTCCCCTAACACCGGGGAGCTGTTTTTT
>TRBJ2-5|.|.|TRBV5-1
CASSLDRYQETQYF
TGCGCCAGCAGCTTGGACAGGTACCAAGAGACCCAGTACTTC
>TRBJ2-3|.|.|TRBV7-9
CASSLGAGLYTDTQYF
TGTGCCAGCAGCTTAGGGGCTGGGCTGTACACAGATACGCAGTATTTT
>TRBJ2-1|.|.|TRBV6-6
CASRGGTSYNEQFF
TGTGCCAGCAGGGGCGGGACCTCCTACAATGAGCAGTTCTTC
>TRBJ1-2|once|.|TRBV15
CATSHRFWHGYTF
TGTGCCACCAGCCACAGGTTTTGGCACGGCTACACCTTC
>TRBJ2-1|.|.|TRBV21-1
CASSEQGLGGNEQFF
TGTGCCAGCAGCGAGCAAGGGTTGGGGGGCAATGAGCAGTTCTTC
>TRBJ1-5|once|.|TRBV28
CASQIKAGGVQPQHF
TGTGCCAGCCAAATAAAGGCGGGGGGGGTTCAGCCCCAGCATTTT
>TRBJ2-7|.|TRBD2|TRBV19
CASSMEAGGTLEQYF
TGTGCCAGTAGTATGGAAGCGGGAGGCACCCTCGAGCAGTACTTC
>TRBJ1-1|.|.|TRBV5-4
CASSWSTGNTEAFF
TGTGCCAGCAGCTGGTCTACCGGGAACACTGAAGCTTTCTTT
>TRBJ2-2|.|TRBD2|TRBV5-1
CASSRGLAGGPTTGELFF
TGCGCCAGCAGCCGAGGACTAGCGGGAGGGCCTACCACCGGGGAGCTGTTTTTT
>TRBJ1-4|.|TRBD1|TRBV9
CASSVAGQGGGEKLFF
TGTGCCAGCAGCGTAGCTGGACAGGGAGGGGGTGAAAAACTGTTTTTT
>TRBJ2-1|.|.|TRBV11-2
CASSLDRGNEQFF
TGTGCCAGCAGCTTAGATCGCGGCAATGAGCAGTTCTTC
>TRBJ1-2|.|.|TRBV7-9
CASSFGGSYGYTF
TGTGCCAGCAGCTTCGGGGGGAGCTATGGCTACACCTTC
>TRBJ2-7|.|TRBD1|TRBV10-3
CAISETGGRYEQYF
TGTGCCATCAGTGAGACAGGGGGCAGGTACGAGCAGTACTTC
>TRBJ2-7|.|.|TRBV5-6
CASSFTGTYEQYF
TGTGCCAGCAGCTTTACCGGTACCTACGAGCAGTACTTC
>TRBJ2-1|.|TRBD2|TRBV11-3
CASSRTSGSHEQFF
TGTGCCAGCAGCCGGACTAGCGGGTCTCATGAGCAGTTCTTC
>TRBJ1-4|.|.|TRBV6-5
CASSRGSPANEKLFF
TGTGCCAGCAGCAGAGGGAGTCCGGCTAATGAAAAACTGTTTTTT
>TRBJ1-5|.|.|TRBV27
CASSLSGLGEGDSNQPQHF
TGTGCCAGCAGTTTATCGGGGTTGGGAGAGGGGGATAGCAATCAGCCCCAGCATTTT
>TRBJ1-1|.|.|TRBV19
CASSLTGVRTEAFF
TGTGCCAGTAGCTTGACAGGAGTTCGCACTGAAGCTTTCTTT
>TRBJ1-5|.|.|TRBV30
CAWGGAGQPQHF
TGTGCATGGGGGGGGGCTGGTCAGCCCCAGCATTTT
>TRBJ2-2|.|.|TRBV2
CASSGTAPNTGELFF
TGTGCCAGCAGTGGGACAGCTCCGAACACCGGGGAGCTGTTTTTT
>TRBJ2-2|.|.|TRBV15
CATSRVTGGSGELFF
TGTGCCACCAGCAGAGTAACTGGCGGATCCGGGGAGCTGTTTTTT
>TRBJ1-4|.|.|TRBV30
CAWKVSGGKLFF
TGTGCCTGGAAGGTGTCGGGGGGGAAACTGTTTTTT
>TRBJ2-1|.|TRBD2|TRBV6-5
CASSYRTSAYNEQFF
TGTGCCAGCAGTTACCGGACTAGCGCCTACAATGAGCAGTTCTTC
>TRBJ2-1|.|TRBD2|TRBV19
CASSIDGSGRASSYNEQFF
TGTGCCAGTAGTATAGATGGTAGCGGGAGGGCAAGCTCCTACAATGAGCAGTTCTTC
>TRBJ1-1|.|TRBD1|TRBV27
CASSEDRGGNTEAFF
TGTGCCAGCAGTGAAGACAGGGGCGGGAACACTGAAGCTTTCTTT
>TRBJ1-1|.|.|TRBV9
CASSALRGMGAFF
TGTGCCAGCAGCGCTCTAAGAGGGATGGGGGCTTTCTTT
>TRBJ2-1|.|.|TRBV30
CAWSPGHEQFF
TGTGCCTGGAGCCCGGGTCATGAGCAGTTCTTC
>TRBJ1-1|.|.|TRBV7-7
CASSLQEGTEAFF
TGTGCTAGCAGCTTACAAGAGGGTACTGAAGCTTTCTTT
>TRBJ1-5|.|TRBD1|TRBV9
CASSAGGRGSNQPQHF
TGTGCCAGCAGCGCAGGGGGTAGGGGGAGCAATCAGCCCCAGCATTTT
>TRBJ1-1|.|.|TRBV9
CASSPRSVFSTEAFF
TGTGCCAGCAGCCCCCGGTCTGTATTTTCAACTGAAGCTTTCTTT
>TRBJ1-1|.|.|TRBV5-1
CASSLESAGNTEAFF
TGCGCCAGCAGCTTGGAATCGGCGGGGAACACTGAAGCTTTCTTT
>TRBJ1-2|.|TRBD1|TRBV11-2
CASSLAWDREGYTF
TGTGCCAGCAGCTTAGCTTGGGACAGGGAAGGCTACACCTTC
>TRBJ2-7|.|.|TRBV19
CASNQRWAGGYEQYF
TGTGCCAGTAACCAACGATGGGCGGGCGGATACGAGCAGTACTTC
>TRBJ2-2|.|.|TRBV27
CASSLGRLTNTGELFF
TGTGCCAGCAGTTTAGGGAGACTCACGAACACCGGGGAGCTGTTTTTT
>TRBJ2-1|.|TRBD2|TRBV5-1
CASSLMTSGRGSNEQFF
TGCGCCAGCAGCCTGATGACTAGCGGGAGAGGTTCGAATGAGCAGTTCTTC
>TRBJ2-1|.|TRBD2|TRBV2
CASRAAGGSYNEQFF
TGTGCCAGCAGGGCAGCGGGAGGGTCCTACAATGAGCAGTTCTTC
>TRBJ2-3|.|.|TRBV30
CAWSWYQVGFTDTQYF
TGTGCCTGGAGTTGGTATCAGGTGGGCTTCACAGATACGCAGTATTTT
>TRBJ2-3|.|.|TRBV29-1
CSPLGSPSLSTDTQYF
TGCAGCCCTCTGGGCAGTCCCTCGTTAAGCACAGATACGCAGTATTTT
>TRBJ2-1|.|.|TRBV11-3
CASSLESLQGWNNEQFF
TGTGCCAGCAGCTTGGAGAGTTTACAGGGATGGAACAATGAGCAGTTCTTC
>TRBJ2-7|.|TRBD1|TRBV5-1
CASSSGQDAYEQYF
TGCGCCAGCAGCTCGGGACAGGATGCCTACGAGCAGTACTTC